This entry features one TCR beta chain sequence. Its antigen is undetermined. MiXCR, applied by TCRdb to the 5' RACE reads, yields one record per CDR3 protein. The repertoire holds roughly 340,000 distinct CDR3 sequences, with almost 4% as singletons. The sample belongs to a study of T cells after yellow fever vaccination. General study findings and limits: The secondary response was weaker, and its peak arrived faster, on day 5 versus 15. Of the clonotypes, a small share occurred in both CD4 and CD8 compartments. High-abundance clonotypes from the bulk population could contaminate FACS-sorted repertoires.

Sequencing used PBMCs, obtained 5 days after the yellow fever booster vaccination. The TCR sequence derives from a man aged 18 to 30 who received the YFV17D yellow fever vaccine.

CDR3 protein: CASSKGLATSNTGELFF. CDR3 coding DNA: TGTGCCAGCAGTAAGGGACTAGCGACTTCGAACACCGGGGAGCTGTTTTTT. The rearrangement joins TRBV6-5 to TRBJ2-2; 10 nucleotides match TRBD2. The CDR3 runs to 17 residues. Trimming at V came to 5 bases and at J to 0 bases, leaving 6 bases not matched to a gene. Germline V gives CDR1 MNHEY, CDR2 SVGAGI.